Below, 6 T cell receptor beta chains from the same sample are listed, as sequenced in a study of blood T cell repertoires in COVID-19. TCRdb keeps only in-frame clones here, not all; method: immunoSEQ multiplex PCR. This table has a few hundred thousand clones, over 75% appearing once. The sequencing input was PBMCs or T cells enriched from blood (not recorded which). Every receptor here comes from a man in his thirties or forties who had recovered from COVID-19.

The chain links TRBV29-1 to TRBJ2-1; D not resolved. Germline V gene lookup returns CDR1 SQVTM and CDR2 ANQGSEA. There are 14 residues in the CDR3. CDR3 region: CGVCLEVSYNEQFF. The DNA for the CDR3 is TGCGGTGTGTGTCTAGAAGTCTCCTACAATGAGCAGTTCTTC.

The V call is TRBV5-6, the J call TRBJ2-2; TRBD1 matches 7 bases. This CDR3 region has 17 residues. Germline V lookup: CDR1 SGHDT, CDR2 YYEEEE. Unmatched junction bases numbered 11, after V lost 2 bases and J lost 4 bases. For the CDR3, the DNA is TGTGCCAGCAGCTTCCCACCGGGACAGACGTTCACCGGGGAGCTGTTTTTT. Protein product: CASSFPPGQTFTGELFF.

The V call is TRBV5-6, the J call TRBJ2-4; D is undetermined. Germline CDR1 SGHDT, CDR2 YYEEEE. The CDR3 length is 14 residues. V was pared by 4 bases and J by 8 bases, with 16 bases between. In nucleotides, the CDR3 is TGTGCCAGCAGCAAATCCTCGAACTTCTACATTCAGTACTTC. It is translated as CASSKSSNFYIQYF.

The chain couples TRBV4-2 to TRBJ2-7; 8 nucleotides match TRBD2. The CDR3 runs to 15 residues. Trimming took 6 bases from V and 2 from J; bases not matched to a gene: 9. CDR1 LGHNA and CDR2 YNFKEQ come from the germline V gene. In DNA form, the CDR3 reads TGTGCCAGCAGGGTTCGGACTAGCACCACCTACGAGCAGTACTTC. This encodes CASRVRTSTTYEQYF.

This clone came up once. The chain employs TRBV7-9 and TRBJ1-2; D remains unclear. The length of the CDR3 is 13 residues. Germline V gene lookup returns CDR1 SEHNR and CDR2 FQNEAQ (reference sequence). Trimming shortened V by 7 bases and J by 1 base, and 10 bases separated the two germline ends. The CDR3 bases are TGTGCCAGCACTTCCGGGGTTAACTATGGCTACACCTTC. Amino acid sequence: CASTSGVNYGYTF.

In DNA, the CDR3 is TGTGCCACCCAGGGTTCTACCTACGAGCAGTACTTC. It is translated as CATQGSTYEQYF. The chain joins TRBV24-1 to TRBJ2-7; D is perhaps TRBD1 (5 bases). The CDR3 has 12 residues. The germline V and J ends were trimmed by 9 bases and 2 bases, with 10 bases remaining between them. Per germline, CDR1 KGHDR and CDR2 SFDVKD.